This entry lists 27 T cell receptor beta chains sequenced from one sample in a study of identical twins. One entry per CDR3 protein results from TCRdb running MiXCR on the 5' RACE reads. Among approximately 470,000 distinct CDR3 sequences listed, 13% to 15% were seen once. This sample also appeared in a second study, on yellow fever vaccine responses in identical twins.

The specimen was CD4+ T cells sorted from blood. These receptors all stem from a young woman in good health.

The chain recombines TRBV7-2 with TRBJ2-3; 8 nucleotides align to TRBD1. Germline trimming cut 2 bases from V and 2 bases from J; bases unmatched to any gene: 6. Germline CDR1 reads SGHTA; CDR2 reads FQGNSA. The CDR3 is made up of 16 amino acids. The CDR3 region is CASSLIGQGATDTQYF. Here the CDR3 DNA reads TGTGCCAGCAGCTTAATCGGACAGGGCGCCACAGATACGCAGTATTTT.

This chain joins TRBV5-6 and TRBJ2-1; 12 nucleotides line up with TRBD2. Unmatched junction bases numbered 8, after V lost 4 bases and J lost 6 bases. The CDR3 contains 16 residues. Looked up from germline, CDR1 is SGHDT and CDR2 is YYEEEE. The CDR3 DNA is TGTGCCAGCAGCCTAGGACTAGCGGGAATCGTCAATGAGCAGTTCTTC. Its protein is CASSLGLAGIVNEQFF.

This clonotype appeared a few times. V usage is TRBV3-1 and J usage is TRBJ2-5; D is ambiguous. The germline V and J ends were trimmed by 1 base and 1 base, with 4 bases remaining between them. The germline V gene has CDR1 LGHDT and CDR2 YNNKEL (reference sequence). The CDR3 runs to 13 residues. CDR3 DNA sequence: TGTGCCAGCAGCCAAGGATTCCAAGAGACCCAGTACTTC. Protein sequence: CASSQGFQETQYF.

This chain's CDR3 is CASSLRAGSNTEAFF. The CDR3 nucleotides are TGTGCCAGCAGTTTAAGGGCAGGCTCTAACACTGAAGCTTTCTTT. The V and J genes are TRBV12-3 or TRBV12-4 and TRBJ1-1; D uncertain. This CDR3 spans 15 amino acids. Trimming left V 2 bases short and J 2 bases short, with 12 bases between.

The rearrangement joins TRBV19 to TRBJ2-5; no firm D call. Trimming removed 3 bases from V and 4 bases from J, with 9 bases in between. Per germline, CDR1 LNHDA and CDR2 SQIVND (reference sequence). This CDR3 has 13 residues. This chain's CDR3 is CASSMDGGETQYF. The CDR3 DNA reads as TGTGCCAGTAGTATGGACGGCGGAGAGACCCAGTACTTC.

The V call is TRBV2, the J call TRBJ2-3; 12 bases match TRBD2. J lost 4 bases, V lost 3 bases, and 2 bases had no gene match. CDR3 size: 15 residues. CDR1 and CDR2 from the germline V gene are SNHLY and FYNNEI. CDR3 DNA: TGTGCCAGCAGTGAGGCTAGCGGGAGGGCAGATACGCAGTATTTT. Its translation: CASSEASGRADTQYF.

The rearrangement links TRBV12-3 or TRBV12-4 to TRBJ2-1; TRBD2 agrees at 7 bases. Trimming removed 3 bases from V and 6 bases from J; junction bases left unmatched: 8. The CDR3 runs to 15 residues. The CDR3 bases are TGTGCCAGCAGTTTTACGGGGGGATCCCTCAATGAGCAGTTCTTC. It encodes CASSFTGGSLNEQFF.

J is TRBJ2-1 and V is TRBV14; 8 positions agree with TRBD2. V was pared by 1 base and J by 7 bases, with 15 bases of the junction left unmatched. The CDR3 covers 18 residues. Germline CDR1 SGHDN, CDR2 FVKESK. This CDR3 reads CASSQVPATSASGNEQFF. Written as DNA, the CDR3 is TGTGCCAGCAGCCAAGTCCCTGCGACTAGCGCATCTGGAAATGAGCAGTTCTTC.

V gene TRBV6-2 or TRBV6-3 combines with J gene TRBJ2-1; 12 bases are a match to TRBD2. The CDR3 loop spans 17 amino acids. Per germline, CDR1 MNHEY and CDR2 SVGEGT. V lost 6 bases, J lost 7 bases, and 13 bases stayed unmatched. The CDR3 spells CASSPLGLAGKLNEQFF. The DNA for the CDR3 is TGTGCCAGCAGCCCATTAGGACTAGCGGGAAAATTAAATGAGCAGTTCTTC.

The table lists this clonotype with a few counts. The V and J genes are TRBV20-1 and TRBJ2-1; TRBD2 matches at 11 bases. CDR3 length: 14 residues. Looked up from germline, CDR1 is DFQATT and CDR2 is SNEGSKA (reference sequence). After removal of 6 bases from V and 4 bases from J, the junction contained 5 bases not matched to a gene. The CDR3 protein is CSARLAGTYNEQFF. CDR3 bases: TGCAGTGCAAGACTAGCGGGGACGTACAATGAGCAGTTCTTC.

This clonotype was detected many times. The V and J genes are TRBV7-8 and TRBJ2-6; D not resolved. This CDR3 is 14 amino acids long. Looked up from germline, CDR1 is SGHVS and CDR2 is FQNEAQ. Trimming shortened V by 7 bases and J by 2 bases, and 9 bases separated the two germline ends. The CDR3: CASMASTGANVLTF. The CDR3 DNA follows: TGTGCCAGCATGGCGTCTACTGGGGCCAACGTCCTGACTTTC.

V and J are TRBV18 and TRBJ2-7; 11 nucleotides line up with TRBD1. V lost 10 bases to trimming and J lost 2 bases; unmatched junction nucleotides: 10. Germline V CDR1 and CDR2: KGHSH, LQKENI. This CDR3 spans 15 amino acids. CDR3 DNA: TGTGCCACTTCCCCCCGGGACAGGGGGGCCTACGAGCAGTACTTC. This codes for CATSPRDRGAYEQYF.

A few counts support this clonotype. CDR3: CASSFEGSKNIQYF. The CDR3 DNA follows: TGTGCCAGCAGCTTCGAAGGGTCAAAAAACATTCAGTACTTC. V and J are TRBV5-5 and TRBJ2-4; D unclear. The V gene lost 2 bases and the J gene lost 4 bases, with 10 bases spanning the gap. CDR1 is SGHKS and CDR2 is YYEKEE in the germline V gene (reference sequence). The CDR3 sequence is 14 residues long.

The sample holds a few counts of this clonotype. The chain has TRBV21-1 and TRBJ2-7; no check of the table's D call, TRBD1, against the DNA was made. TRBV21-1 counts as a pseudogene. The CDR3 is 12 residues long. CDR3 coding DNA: TGTGCCAGCAGCCCGGGGGGTGAAGAGCAGTACTTC. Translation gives CASSPGGEEQYF.

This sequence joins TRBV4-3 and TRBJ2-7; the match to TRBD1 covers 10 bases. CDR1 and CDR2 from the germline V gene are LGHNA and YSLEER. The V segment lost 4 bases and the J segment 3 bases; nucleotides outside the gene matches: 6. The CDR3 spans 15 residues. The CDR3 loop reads CASSRQGTGVYEQYF. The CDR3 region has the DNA TGCGCCAGCAGCCGCCAGGGGACAGGGGTCTACGAGCAGTACTTC.

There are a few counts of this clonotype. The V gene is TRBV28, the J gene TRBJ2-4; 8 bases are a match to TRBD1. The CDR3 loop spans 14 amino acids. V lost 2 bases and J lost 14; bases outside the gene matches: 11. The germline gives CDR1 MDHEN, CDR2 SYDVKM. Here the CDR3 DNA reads TGTGCCAGCAGTTTACGTACAGGGGGAGGTTTTGAGTACTTC. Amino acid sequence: CASSLRTGGGFEYF.

As DNA, the CDR3 is TGTGCCAGCAGCCAGGGGGACAGGCCTTCCGACGAGCAGTACTTC. This encodes CASSQGDRPSDEQYF. This chain uses TRBV7-9 with TRBJ2-7; 8 bases match TRBD1. This CDR3 region has 15 residues. Germline lookup yields CDR1 SEHNR and CDR2 FQNEAQ (reference sequence). Trimming cost V 5 bases and J 5 bases; bases outside gene matches: 11.

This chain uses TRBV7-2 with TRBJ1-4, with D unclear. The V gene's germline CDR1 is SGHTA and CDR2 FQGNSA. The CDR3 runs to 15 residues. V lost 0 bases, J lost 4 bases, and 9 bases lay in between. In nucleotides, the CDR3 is TGTGCCAGCAGCTTAGCGAAGGCAGTTAATGAAAAACTGTTTTTT. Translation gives CASSLAKAVNEKLFF.

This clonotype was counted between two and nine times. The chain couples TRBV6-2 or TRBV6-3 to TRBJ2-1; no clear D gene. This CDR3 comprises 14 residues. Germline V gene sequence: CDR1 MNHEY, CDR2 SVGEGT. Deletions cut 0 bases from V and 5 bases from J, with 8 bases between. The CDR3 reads CASSYSIRNNEQFF. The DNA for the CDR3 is TGTGCCAGCAGTTACTCGATCCGGAACAATGAGCAGTTCTTC.

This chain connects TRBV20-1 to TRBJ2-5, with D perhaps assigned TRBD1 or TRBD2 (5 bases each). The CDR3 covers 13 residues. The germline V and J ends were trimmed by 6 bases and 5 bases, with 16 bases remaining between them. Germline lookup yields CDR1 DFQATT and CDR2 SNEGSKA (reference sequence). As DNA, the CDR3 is TGCAGTGCCCCCGTTGGGGGATTTGAGACCCAGTACTTC. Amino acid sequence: CSAPVGGFETQYF.

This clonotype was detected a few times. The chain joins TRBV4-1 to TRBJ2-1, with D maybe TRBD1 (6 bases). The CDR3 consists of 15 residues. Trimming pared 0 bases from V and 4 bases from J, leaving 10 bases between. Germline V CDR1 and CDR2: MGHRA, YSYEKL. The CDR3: CASSQDQGPYNEQFF. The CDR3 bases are TGCGCCAGCAGCCAAGATCAGGGGCCGTACAATGAGCAGTTCTTC.

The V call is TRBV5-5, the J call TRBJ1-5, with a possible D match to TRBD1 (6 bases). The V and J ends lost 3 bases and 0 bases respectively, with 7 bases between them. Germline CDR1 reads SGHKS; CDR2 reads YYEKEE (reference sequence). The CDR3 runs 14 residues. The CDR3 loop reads CASSWTDSNQPQHF. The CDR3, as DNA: TGTGCCAGCAGCTGGACAGATAGCAATCAGCCCCAGCATTTT.

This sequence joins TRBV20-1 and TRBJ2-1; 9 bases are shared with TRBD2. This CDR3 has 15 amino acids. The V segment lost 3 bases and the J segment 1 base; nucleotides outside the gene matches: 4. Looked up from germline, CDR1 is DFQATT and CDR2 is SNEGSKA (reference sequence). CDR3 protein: CSARTLAGSYNEQFF. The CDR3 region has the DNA TGCAGTGCTAGGACTCTAGCGGGATCCTACAATGAGCAGTTCTTC.

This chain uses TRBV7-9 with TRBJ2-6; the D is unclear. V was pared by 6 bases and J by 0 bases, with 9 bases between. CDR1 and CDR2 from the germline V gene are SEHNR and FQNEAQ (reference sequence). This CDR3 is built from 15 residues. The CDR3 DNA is TGTGCCAGCAGGCAAACATCCTCTGGGGCCAACGTCCTGACTTTC. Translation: CASRQTSSGANVLTF.

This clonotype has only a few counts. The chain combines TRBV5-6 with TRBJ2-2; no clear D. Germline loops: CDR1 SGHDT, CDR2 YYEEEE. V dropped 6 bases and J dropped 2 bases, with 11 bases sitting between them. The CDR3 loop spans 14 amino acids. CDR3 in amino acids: CASTGLSNTGELFF. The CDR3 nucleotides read TGTGCCAGCACTGGTTTGAGCAACACCGGGGAGCTGTTTTTT.

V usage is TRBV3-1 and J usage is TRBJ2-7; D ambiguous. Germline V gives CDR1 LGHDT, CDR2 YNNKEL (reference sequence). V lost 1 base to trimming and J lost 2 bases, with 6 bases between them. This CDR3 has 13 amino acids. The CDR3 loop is CASSQGPPYEQYF. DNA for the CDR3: TGTGCCAGCAGCCAAGGGCCCCCCTACGAGCAGTACTTC.

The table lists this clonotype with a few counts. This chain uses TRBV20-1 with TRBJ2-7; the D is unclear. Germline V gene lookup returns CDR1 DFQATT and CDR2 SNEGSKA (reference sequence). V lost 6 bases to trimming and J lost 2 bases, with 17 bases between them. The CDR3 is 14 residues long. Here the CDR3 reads CSALAEQHAYEQYF. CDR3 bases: TGCAGTGCCCTCGCGGAACAGCACGCCTACGAGCAGTACTTC.